The text below deals with one T cell receptor (beta chain). Germline CDR1 reads MNHEY; CDR2 reads SVGEGT. The CDR3 covers 14 residues. V lost 2 bases, J lost 5 bases, and 11 bases lay in between. Method: immunoSEQ multiplex PCR; TCRdb's copy keeps in-frame clones and lacks some. The sample has 50,000 to 75,000 clones, roughly 85% seen once; the top ten hold over 4.5%. The sample belongs to a study of control samples from healthy donors and cancer patients. This clonotype originated in a man between 40 and 49 years old in good health. The material sequenced was blood. The chain employs TRBV6-2 or TRBV6-3 and TRBJ2-3; D remains ambiguous. CDR3 sequence reads: CASSYLSSGDTQYF. The CDR3 DNA reads as TGTGCCAGCAGTTACCTGTCTTCCGGAGATACGCAGTATTTT.